A single sample is the source of the 23 T cell receptor beta chains below, sequenced in a study of T-cell memory formation after mild COVID-19. TCRdb re-analysed the 5' RACE reads in MiXCR, keeping a single row per CDR3 protein. The table shows some 190,000 distinct CDR3 sequences, with 16% occurring only once. Sample: PBMCs or a T cell subset sorted from them (not recorded which). These receptors were obtained from an adult woman who had mild COVID-19 (a few samples of this study predate the infection). Cell type and time point are not known.

The chain recombines TRBV12-3 or TRBV12-4 with TRBJ2-7, with 13 bases matching TRBD2. This CDR3 has 16 amino acids. J lost 2 bases, V lost 6 bases, and 7 bases had no gene match. Here the CDR3 DNA reads TGTGCCAGCAGCCAAACTAGCGGGAGGGTTACCTACGAGCAGTACTTC. This encodes CASSQTSGRVTYEQYF.

This clonotype turned up a few times. The chain combines TRBV4-1 with TRBJ2-3; 10 positions match TRBD2. This CDR3 is 18 amino acids long. Germline lookup yields CDR1 MGHRA and CDR2 YSYEKL. The J segment lost 0 bases and the V segment lost 6 bases, leaving 12 bases of the junction unmatched. This CDR3 reads CASSPVRLAGSSTDTQYF. Here the CDR3 DNA reads TGCGCCAGCAGTCCCGTCAGACTAGCGGGTTCTAGCACAGATACGCAGTATTTT.

Only a few counts were recorded for this clonotype. The CDR3 DNA reads as TGTGCCAGCAGCCGTATCCCAGGGGGCGATGAGCAGTTCTTC. It yields the protein CASSRIPGGDEQFF. The chain combines TRBV7-9 with TRBJ2-1; 8 nucleotides agree with TRBD1. Germline trimming cut 5 bases from V and 8 bases from J; bases unmatched to any gene: 8. Germline CDR1 SEHNR, CDR2 FQNEAQ (reference sequence). CDR3 length: 14 residues.

The chain is built from TRBV5-6 and TRBJ1-2; the match to TRBD1 covers 8 bases. V dropped 2 bases and J dropped 6; count of bases not matched to a gene: 3. The germline CDR1 and CDR2 sequences are SGHDT and YYEEEE. The CDR3 spans 13 residues. CDR3 DNA sequence: TGTGCCAGCAGCTTTCCGACAGGGGATGGCTACACCTTC. It yields the protein CASSFPTGDGYTF.

This clonotype was counted between two and nine times. The chain has TRBV5-6 and TRBJ2-2; D not certain. CDR1 and CDR2 (germline): SGHDT, YYEEEE. Trimming cost V 0 bases and J 0 bases, with 9 bases left between them. The CDR3 is made up of 16 amino acids. CDR3 loop: CASSLDRVPNTGELFF. The CDR3 DNA reads as TGTGCCAGCAGCTTGGATCGGGTTCCGAACACCGGGGAGCTGTTTTTT. The full variable domain, rest sourced from reference TRBV5-6 and TRBJ2-2, is DAGVTQSPTHLIKTRGQQVTLRCSPKSGHDTVSWYQQALGQGPQFIFQYYEEEERQRGNFPDRFSGHQFPNYSSELNVNALLLGDSALYLCASSLDRVPNTGELFFGEGSRLTVL.

CDR3 amino acids: CASSEAGLTQETQYF. The CDR3, as DNA: TGTGCCAGCAGTGAAGCGGGGCTTACGCAAGAGACCCAGTACTTC. The chain joins TRBV2 to TRBJ2-5; D possibly corresponds to TRBD1 (5 bases). Germline CDR1 and CDR2: SNHLY and FYNNEI. The CDR3 runs 15 residues. Trimming took off 0 bases at V and 2 bases at J, with 10 bases between the two ends.

This clonotype showed up just a few times. J is TRBJ2-7 and V is TRBV3-1; 10 nucleotides align to TRBD2. The CDR3 totals 15 residues. The germline V gene has CDR1 LGHDT and CDR2 YNNKEL (reference sequence). Trimming at V came to 1 base and at J to 2 bases, leaving 2 bases not matched to a gene. The DNA for the CDR3 is TGTGCCAGCAGCCAAGGAGCGGGAGGGCCCTACGAGCAGTACTTC. Translating gives CASSQGAGGPYEQYF.

The CDR3 protein is CASSFWGSNEQFF. The CDR3 nucleotides read TGTGCCAGCAGTTTCTGGGGGAGCAATGAGCAGTTCTTC. This rearrangement joins TRBV12-3 or TRBV12-4 to TRBJ2-1, with D perhaps TRBD1 or TRBD2 (5 bases each). The CDR3 contains 13 residues. Trimming removed 3 bases from V and 6 bases from J, with 9 bases in between.

The rearrangement links TRBV11-3 to TRBJ2-1; D is unresolved. CDR1 is SGHNT, CDR2 YENEEA, per germline. The CDR3 loop spans 12 amino acids. Trimming left V 5 bases short and J 9 bases short, with 11 bases between. In nucleotides, the CDR3 is TGTGCCAGCAGCACATCCCTTACTGAGCAGTTCTTC. This sequence encodes CASSTSLTEQFF.

This chain connects TRBV19 to TRBJ2-2, with D possibly TRBD1 on 6 matching bases. The germline gives CDR1 LNHDA, CDR2 SQIVND (reference sequence). Between the trimmed V and J ends, which lost 9 bases and 6 bases, there was a span of 11 bases. The CDR3 extends over 12 amino acids. This CDR3 reads CASSTGSGELFF. CDR3 nucleotides: TGTGCCAGCTCAACAGGGTCCGGGGAGCTGTTTTTT.

The rearrangement joins TRBV5-1 to TRBJ2-2; D unresolved. V dropped 0 bases and J dropped 2 bases, with 11 bases sitting between them. The CDR3 spans 16 residues. Per germline, CDR1 SGHRS and CDR2 YFSETQ. For the CDR3, the DNA is TGCGCCAGCAGCTTGGCCTCGTGGGGTAACACCGGGGAGCTGTTTTTT. This gives the protein CASSLASWGNTGELFF.

In this sample, this clonotype turned up a few times. This chain uses TRBV12-3 or TRBV12-4 with TRBJ2-5, with D tentatively TRBD2 (6 bases). The CDR3 contains 17 residues. V was shortened by 6 bases and J by 4 bases, with 24 bases between the two germline ends. This CDR3 is CASSPRLTSPERETQYF. The CDR3 nucleotides read TGTGCCAGCAGCCCTCGTCTTACTAGCCCGGAGAGAGAGACCCAGTACTTC.

The rearrangement uses TRBV7-2 and TRBJ1-2; 7 bases agree with TRBD1. Trimming at V came to 4 bases and at J to 4 bases, leaving 3 bases not matched to a gene. The CDR3 spans 13 residues. Germline values: CDR1 SGHTA, CDR2 FQGNSA. CDR3 DNA sequence: TGTGCCAGCAGCTCTTGGGACAGCTATGGCTACACCTTC. Amino acid sequence: CASSSWDSYGYTF.

This chain connects TRBV12-3 or TRBV12-4 to TRBJ1-5, with TRBD1 matching 7 bases. After removal of 5 bases from V and 0 bases from J, the junction contained 4 bases not matched to a gene. This CDR3 has 15 residues. CDR3 sequence reads: CASSHGQASNQPQHF. The DNA for the CDR3 is TGTGCCAGCAGTCACGGACAGGCTAGCAATCAGCCCCAGCATTTT.

This clonotype was seen repeatedly, ten times or more. V gene TRBV7-2 combines with J gene TRBJ2-5; 11 bases map to TRBD2. The germline CDR1 and CDR2 sequences are SGHTA and FQGNSA. The CDR3 sequence is 14 residues long. The trim removed 5 bases at V and 3 bases at J, leaving 2 bases unmatched. CDR3 DNA sequence: TGTGCCAGCAGCCTGGGACTAGCGGAAGAGACCCAGTACTTC. Protein: CASSLGLAEETQYF. Full variable domain (missing parts from reference TRBV7-2 and TRBJ2-5): GAGVSQSPSNKVTEKGKDVELRCDPISGHTALYWYRQSLGQGLEFLIYFQGNSAPDKSGLPSDRFSAERTGGSVSTLTIQRTQQEDSAVYLCASSLGLAEETQYFGPGTRLLVL.

This rearrangement joins TRBV29-1 to TRBJ1-1, with a tentative D call TRBD1 (5 bases). There are 18 residues in the CDR3. Germline CDR1 and CDR2: SQVTM and ANQGSEA. The V end was cut by 0 bases, the J end by 7 bases, with 27 bases between. The CDR3 nucleotides read TGCAGCGTTGAAGAGCTCACGTGGGGGGGTCGCTCAGTTCGTGAAGCTTTCTTT. Encoded protein: CSVEELTWGGRSVREAFF.

The V and J genes are TRBV7-2 and TRBJ2-2; 7 nucleotides line up with TRBD2. The CDR3 extends over 16 amino acids. Germline values: CDR1 SGHTA, CDR2 FQGNSA. V shed 3 bases and J 3 bases; nucleotides not matched to a gene: 7. The CDR3 DNA reads as TGTGCCAGCAGCTTTATGCGGGGGATCGACACCGGGGAGCTGTTTTTT. Encoded protein: CASSFMRGIDTGELFF.

This clonotype appeared a few times. V is TRBV4-1 and J is TRBJ2-2; D remains ambiguous. Germline V CDR1 and CDR2: MGHRA, YSYEKL. This CDR3 is 17 amino acids long. V lost 1 base to trimming and J lost 0 bases, with 12 bases between them. This CDR3 is CASSQGLLGPNTGELFF. The CDR3 DNA reads TGCGCCAGCAGCCAAGGGCTCCTCGGCCCGAACACCGGGGAGCTGTTTTTT.

The genes are TRBV20-1 and TRBJ1-1; 10 positions match TRBD1. The CDR3 totals 12 residues. Germline assignment: CDR1 DFQATT and CDR2 SNEGSKA (reference sequence). Trimming cost V 0 bases and J 11 bases; bases outside gene matches: 3. CDR3 residues: CSAREDRGVAFF. CDR3 DNA sequence: TGCAGTGCTAGAGAGGACAGGGGGGTTGCTTTCTTT.

The CDR3: CASRRDRGDRNEQFF. As DNA, the CDR3 is TGTGCCAGCAGGAGAGACAGGGGAGATCGCAATGAGCAGTTCTTC. The genes are TRBV12-3 or TRBV12-4 and TRBJ2-1; 8 nucleotides match TRBD1. Trimming at V came to 6 bases and at J to 6 bases, leaving 10 bases not matched to a gene. The CDR3 length is 15 residues.

In this sample, this clonotype turned up a few times. CDR3 region: CASSFSGLAGAGPDTQYF. The CDR3 DNA follows: TGTGCCAGCAGCTTTTCGGGACTAGCGGGGGCGGGCCCAGATACGCAGTATTTT. This chain uses TRBV7-2 with TRBJ2-3; 14 nucleotides line up with TRBD2. Germline V gives CDR1 SGHTA, CDR2 FQGNSA. V gave up 3 bases and J gave up 4 bases; unmatched junction bases: 9. The CDR3 covers 18 residues.

The V call is TRBV5-1, the J call TRBJ2-1; 7 nucleotides line up with TRBD2. This CDR3 has 14 amino acids. CDR1 and CDR2 (germline): SGHRS, YFSETQ. J lost 4 bases, V lost 2 bases, and 3 bases had no gene match. The CDR3 coding sequence is TGCGCCAGCAGCTTCCTAGCGGAATACAATGAGCAGTTCTTC. Translation: CASSFLAEYNEQFF.

The chain joins TRBV7-2 to TRBJ1-5; D is undetermined. Trimming removed 1 base at V and 7 bases at J, with 11 bases between. CDR1 is SGHTA, CDR2 FQGNSA, per germline. This CDR3 is 14 amino acids long. The CDR3 loop is CASSLGGGGQPQHF. CDR3 DNA: TGTGCCAGCAGCTTAGGGGGAGGCGGCCAGCCCCAGCATTTT.